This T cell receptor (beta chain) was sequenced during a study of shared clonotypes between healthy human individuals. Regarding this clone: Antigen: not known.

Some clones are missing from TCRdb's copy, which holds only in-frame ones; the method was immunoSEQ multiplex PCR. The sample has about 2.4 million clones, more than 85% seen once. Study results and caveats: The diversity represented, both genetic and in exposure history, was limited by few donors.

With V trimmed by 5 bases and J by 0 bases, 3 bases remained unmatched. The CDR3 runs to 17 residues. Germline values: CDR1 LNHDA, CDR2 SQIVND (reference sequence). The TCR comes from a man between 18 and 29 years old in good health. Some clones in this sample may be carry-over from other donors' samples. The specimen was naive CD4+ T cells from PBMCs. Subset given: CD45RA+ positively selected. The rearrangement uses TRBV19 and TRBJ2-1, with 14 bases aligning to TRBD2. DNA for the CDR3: TGTGCCAGTAGTGGGACTAGCGGGAGCTACTCCTACAATGAGCAGTTCTTC. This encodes CASSGTSGSYSYNEQFF.